The 10 T cell receptor beta chains below were found in one sample sequenced in a study of blood T cell repertoires in COVID-19. Profiled with immunoSEQ multiplex PCR; TCRdb holds only in-frame clones, not every one. This sample has 20,000 to 30,000 clones, with around 94% found just once. Source material: peripheral blood. Every receptor here comes from a human donor in a cohort sampled during active COVID-19.

CDR3 loop: CSASSGSGTDTQYF. CDR3 bases: TGCAGTGCTAGTAGCGGGAGTGGGACAGATACGCAGTATTTT. This sequence joins TRBV20-1 and TRBJ2-3; 9 bases are a match to TRBD2. V lost 3 bases and J lost 3; bases outside the gene matches: 4. CDR1 and CDR2 (germline): DFQATT, SNEGSKA (reference sequence). This CDR3 spans 14 amino acids.

The V and J genes are TRBV5-1 and TRBJ1-4, with 8 bases identical to TRBD1. Unmatched junction bases numbered 6, after V lost 0 bases and J lost 11 bases. This CDR3 has 14 amino acids. The germline gives CDR1 SGHRS, CDR2 YFSETQ. The CDR3 sequence: CASSLAGGADKLFF. The CDR3 DNA reads as TGCGCCAGCAGCTTGGCAGGGGGCGCGGATAAACTGTTTTTT.

The chain carries TRBV11-2 and TRBJ2-5; TRBD1 matches 8 bases. V was pared by 6 bases and J by 5 bases, with 5 bases of the junction left unmatched. Germline loops: CDR1 SGHAT, CDR2 FQNNGV. This CDR3 spans 13 amino acids. The CDR3 region is CASRSGGLETQYF. CDR3 nucleotide sequence: TGTGCCAGCAGATCAGGGGGCCTGGAGACCCAGTACTTC.

The chain combines TRBV3-1 (or the pseudogene TRBV3-2) with TRBJ2-5; TRBD2 matches 8 bases. Germline V gives CDR1 LGHDT, CDR2 YNNKEL (reference sequence). V was pared by 7 bases and J by 4 bases, with 17 bases of the junction left unmatched. The CDR3 is 17 residues long. The CDR3 DNA sequence: TGTGCCAGCACCCGAGACGAATTAGCGGGACTTGGAGAGACCCAGTACTTC. Its protein product is CASTRDELAGLGETQYF.

V gene TRBV28 combines with J gene TRBJ2-2; 7 bases align to TRBD1. Germline V gene data show CDR1 as MDHEN and CDR2 as SYDVKM. The CDR3 runs 14 residues. V shed 5 bases and J 4 bases; nucleotides not matched to a gene: 4. CDR3 in DNA: TGTGCCAGCAGTAAATACAGGGGCACCGGGGAGCTGTTTTTT. Protein product: CASSKYRGTGELFF.

In DNA form, the CDR3 reads TGTGCCAGCAAGGGGGGGACGGTCGCCTACGAGCAGTACTTC. This gives the protein CASKGGTVAYEQYF. V is TRBV2 and J is TRBJ2-7, with D possibly TRBD2 on 7 matching bases. The germline V gene encodes CDR1 SNHLY and CDR2 FYNNEI. The CDR3 covers 14 residues. V was clipped by 7 bases and J by 2 bases, with 15 bases between them.

This rearrangement joins TRBV15 to TRBJ1-3; D is unresolved. The CDR3 extends over 14 amino acids. V lost 5 bases to trimming and J lost 0 bases, with 8 bases between them. The germline gives CDR1 LNHNV, CDR2 YYDKDF (reference sequence). CDR3 sequence (DNA): TGTGCCACCAGCCTTGAGTTCTCTGGAAACACCATATATTTT. Translated, it gives CATSLEFSGNTIYF.

The chain uses TRBV9 and TRBJ2-3; TRBD2 might be the D (7 bases). From germline, CDR1 is SGDLS and CDR2 YYNGEE. Trimming took 4 bases from V and 4 from J, leaving 19 bases between them. CDR3 length: 16 residues. The CDR3 reads CASSTRGGREADTQYF. The CDR3 region has the DNA TGTGCCAGCAGCACTCGCGGGGGCAGGGAGGCAGATACGCAGTATTTT.

The chain recombines TRBV9 with TRBJ2-1; TRBD2 agrees at 9 bases. This CDR3 region has 13 residues. The germline CDR1 and CDR2 sequences are SGDLS and YYNGEE. Trimming cost V 5 bases and J 11 bases; bases outside gene matches: 8. CDR3 residues: CASRPVLAGKQFF. The CDR3, as DNA: TGTGCCAGCAGACCCGTGCTAGCGGGAAAGCAGTTCTTC.

The CDR3 region is CASSQDLLVSYEQYF. CDR3 in DNA: TGTGCCAGCAGCCAAGATCTACTAGTCTCCTACGAGCAGTACTTC. The chain uses TRBV3-1 (or the pseudogene TRBV3-2) and TRBJ2-7; D may be TRBD2 (5 bases). Trimming cost V 0 bases and J 0 bases, with 9 bases left between them. The CDR3 contains 15 residues. Germline lookup yields CDR1 LGHDT and CDR2 YNNKEL (reference sequence).